What follows is one TCR beta chain and its context. The antigen remains unidentified. The data originate from a study of T cell responses to AZD1222 COVID-19 vaccine. Whole-study findings and limits: Most donors were white British and more were female, and clonal diversity was possibly underestimated. Baseline seropositives among AZD1222 recipients totaled only five to seven. Repertoires were collected only later (after the peak T cell response had occurred).

Produced via immunoSEQ multiplex PCR; TCRdb's table is partial and in-frame only. The sample lists about 180,000 clones; approximately 92% were seen once. CDR3 length equals 13 residues. Deletions cut 5 bases from V and 4 bases from J, with 11 bases between. Germline CDR1 and CDR2: KGHSH and LQKENI. This specimen was peripheral blood, taken 28 days after the second dose of the MenACWY control vaccine. J is TRBJ2-5 and V is TRBV18; D unresolved. The sequence derives from an adult who received the MenACWY meningococcal vaccine as a control. DNA of the CDR3: TGTGCCAGCTCAGAGAGGTTGGCAGAGACCCAGTACTTC. Residues: CASSERLAETQYF.